These 16 T cell receptor beta chains originate from one sample sequenced in a study of monozygotic twins with inflammatory bowel disease. No DNA is given; TCRdb re-called the 5' RACE reads and lists each CDR3 protein once. This repertoire includes over 110,000 distinct CDR3 sequences. Material: blood. The receptors were gathered from a human donor with ulcerative colitis or Crohn's disease, or a healthy co-twin of an affected twin (not recorded which).

The genes are TRBV5-4 and TRBJ2-3; absent DNA, TCRdb's TRBD2 call cannot be checked. The CDR3 length is 15 residues. Germline CDR1 SGHNT, CDR2 YYREEE (reference sequence). The CDR3 sequence is CASSLERGGSDTQYF.

The chain employs TRBV5-1 and TRBJ1-1; TCRdb returns TRBD1, unconfirmable since there is no DNA. The CDR3 extends over 15 amino acids. Germline values: CDR1 SGHRS, CDR2 YFSETQ. This CDR3 reads CASSLTGTGVTEAFF.

The chain recombines TRBV6-5 with TRBJ2-1; TCRdb lists TRBD1, though no DNA is available to test this call. Germline CDR1 and CDR2: MNHEY and SVGAGI. The CDR3 is 17 amino acids. CDR3 amino acids: CASSYPQGLGAANEQFF.

The V and J genes are TRBV5-1 and TRBJ1-1. The CDR3 runs to 13 residues. Germline lookup yields CDR1 SGHRS and CDR2 YFSETQ. CDR3 amino acids: CASSWGGIGEAFF.

The genes are TRBV4-1 and TRBJ1-5; TCRdb indicates TRBD1, and absent DNA this call remains unverified. CDR3 length: 20 amino acids. Germline V CDR1 and CDR2: MGHRA, YSYEKL. The CDR3 region is CASSQSRVDRGRYSNQPQHF.

This chain connects TRBV5-1 to TRBJ2-7. CDR1 and CDR2 from the germline V gene are SGHRS and YFSETQ. The CDR3 length is 14 residues. CDR3 residues: CASSLAEKLYEQYF. The variable domain in full, with the rest retrieved from reference TRBV5-1 and TRBJ2-7, is KAGVTQTPRYLIKTRGQQVTLSCSPISGHRSVSWYQQTPGQGLQFLFEYFSETQRNKGNFPGRFSGRQFSNSRSEMNVSTLELGDSALYLCASSLAEKLYEQYFGPGTRLTVT.

The chain is built from TRBV4-2 and TRBJ2-7; TCRdb calls TRBD2, which cannot be checked without DNA. The CDR3 loop spans 18 amino acids. CDR1 and CDR2 from the germline V gene are LGHNA and YNFKEQ. This CDR3 reads CASSRTSWGPKNPYEQYF.

The chain employs TRBV7-2 and TRBJ1-1; absent DNA, TCRdb's TRBD1 call cannot be checked. The length of the CDR3 is 13 residues. Germline V gene sequence: CDR1 SGHTA, CDR2 FQGNSA. CDR3 sequence reads: CASKGAQNTEAFF.

The chain is built from TRBV9 and TRBJ2-7. Germline CDR1 is SGDLS and CDR2 is YYNGEE. This CDR3 has 14 residues. This CDR3 is CASSVEASTYEQYF.

The chain combines TRBV11-3 with TRBJ2-7; TCRdb calls TRBD1, which cannot be checked without DNA. The CDR3 contains 17 residues. CDR1 is SGHNT, CDR2 YENEEA, per germline. The CDR3 sequence: CASSLETGTGGGYEQYF. Full variable domain (rest looked up from reference TRBV11-3 and TRBJ2-7): EAGVVQSPRYKIIEKKQPVAFWCNPISGHNTLYWYLQNLGQGPELLIRYENEEAVDDSQLPKDRFSAERLKGVDSTLKIQPAELGDSAVYLCASSLETGTGGGYEQYFGPGTRLTVT.

This chain connects TRBV5-1 to TRBJ2-5. The germline V gene encodes CDR1 SGHRS and CDR2 YFSETQ. CDR3 length equals 13 residues. The CDR3 sequence: CASSWAPQETQYF.

The chain carries TRBV7-2 and TRBJ2-1; TCRdb's D call of TRBD1 is untestable without DNA. The germline V gene has CDR1 SGHTA and CDR2 FQGNSA. The CDR3 consists of 16 residues. CDR3 sequence reads: CASSSPTGTGPNEQFF. The full variable domain, in which reference TRBV7-2 and TRBJ2-1 provide the parts outside the CDR3, is GAGVSQSPSNKVTEKGKDVELRCDPISGHTALYWYRQSLGQGLEFLIYFQGNSAPDKSGLPSDRFSAERTGGSVSTLTIQRTQQEDSAVYLCASSSPTGTGPNEQFFGPGTRLTVL.

The V call is TRBV3-1, the J call TRBJ2-7; TCRdb selects TRBD1, and the lack of DNA leaves this call unchecked. Germline values: CDR1 LGHDT, CDR2 YNNKEL (reference sequence). The CDR3 length is 16 residues. The CDR3 protein is CASSTCTAPEYYEQYF.

The CDR3 spells CASSLDPGRMNTEAFF. The rearrangement uses TRBV5-1 and TRBJ1-1; as DNA is missing, the TRBD1 call by TCRdb cannot be tested. In germline, CDR1 is SGHRS, CDR2 YFSETQ. The CDR3 spans 16 residues.

V and J are TRBV20-1 and TRBJ2-4; the D call of TRBD1 rests on TCRdb alone, since no DNA is present to check it. CDR3 size: 18 residues. CDR1 is DFQATT, CDR2 SNEGSKA, per germline (reference sequence). CDR3 protein: CSARRAGGIRDVKNIQYF.

The rearrangement links TRBV7-2 to TRBJ2-1. CDR1 SGHTA and CDR2 FQGNSA come from the germline V gene. This CDR3 comprises 14 residues. The CDR3 spells CASSLAGFYNEQFF.